The 7 T cell receptor beta chains listed next were all sequenced from one sample in a study of regulatory T cells in long-lasting Graves disease (dated by TCRdb to the early 2020s). The library came from multiplex PCR. TCRdb lists the instrument as Illumina HiSeq 4000. CDR3 regions were amplified by Arm-PCR with iRepertoire HTBI primers to construct TCR beta libraries. TCRdb reprocessed the public reads (quality trimming at Q25 with fastp, clone calling with MiXCR) and kept in-frame beta chains. Duplicate CDR3 protein sequences are folded into a single record with the most common DNA and genes. This sample holds under 450,000 distinct CDR3 sequences; 10% to 15% were observed only once. The ten largest make up approximately 20% of the sample. What this sample's time point label stands for: newly diagnosed GD, antithyroid drugs for less than 3 months. For both TCR sequencing and RNA sequencing, RNA was extracted from PBMCs using TRIzol.

The same sample was also studied in work on T cells in Graves' hyperthyroidism and ophthalmopathy.

The sequenced sample was peripheral blood mononuclear cells (PBMCs), obtained at new diagnosis, from a patient treated with antithyroid drugs. These TCRs come from a woman aged 18-30 years with Graves disease. Donor details come from another sample of the same person, matched by shared clones.

In regard to this clonotype: A single base separates this from a much larger clone, so it may be a read error. CDR3 DNA sequence: TGTGCCAACAGTTTATCCCAGGGGGCAAATCAGCCCCAGCATTTT. It yields the protein CANSLSQGANQPQHF. The chain joins TRBV12-3 or TRBV12-4 to TRBJ1-5, with TRBD1 matching 8 bases. The CDR3 runs 15 residues.

This clonotype was counted at least ten times. The chain carries TRBV6-5 and TRBJ2-7, with D hard to call. CDR3 length: 14 amino acids. Trimming left V 1 base short and J 2 bases short, with 9 bases between. Germline V gene lookup returns CDR1 MNHEY and CDR2 SVGAGI. The CDR3, as DNA: TGTGCCAGCAGTTACTGGGCAGCCCCCTACGAGCAGTACTTC. This codes for CASSYWAAPYEQYF.

Remarks on this clonotype: A read error is likely here: a far larger clone is one base away. The chain has TRBV2 and TRBJ2-5; possibly TRBD1 or TRBD2 for D (5 bases each). The J call may not be correct, given that the DNA end is closer to TRBJ2-7. This CDR3 region has 13 residues. From germline, CDR1 is SNHLY and CDR2 FYNNEI. The CDR3 here is CASKARGSYEQYF. For the CDR3, the DNA is TGTGCCAGCAAGGCGAGGGGCTCCTACGAGCAGTACTTC.

This clonotype was seen ten or more times. The chain links TRBV6-2 or TRBV6-3 to TRBJ1-1; D not certain. V lost 6 bases to trimming and J lost 1 base, with 12 bases between them. Germline assignment: CDR1 MNHEY and CDR2 SVGEGT. The CDR3 is 14 amino acids. DNA for the CDR3: TGTGCCAGCAGCCCAGGACTCAGGAACACTGAAGCTTTCTTT. Its protein product is CASSPGLRNTEAFF.

As for this clonotype: This likely traces to a read error, being one base from a far larger clone. The J gene is TRBJ2-3, the V gene TRBV3-2; the table names TRBD1, a call not compared with the DNA. The last part of the DNA fits TRBJ2-1 better; the J call may be wrong. TRBV3-2 is designated a pseudogene. This CDR3 spans 17 amino acids. The CDR3 DNA is TGTGCCAGCAGCCAAGATCACGCCGTGCGTCCCTACAATGAGCAGTTCTTC. Translated: CASSQDHAVRPYNEQFF.

This clonotype was observed at least ten times. The chain carries TRBV6-1 and TRBJ1-5, with 7 bases fitting TRBD1. V shed 2 bases and J 2 bases; nucleotides not matched to a gene: 0. The CDR3 extends over 14 amino acids. The germline gives CDR1 MNHNS, CDR2 SASEGT. The CDR3 DNA sequence: TGTGCCAGCAGTGAAACAGGGGGCAATCAGCCCCAGCATTTT. Its translation: CASSETGGNQPQHF.

Concerning this clonotype: A single base separates this from a much larger clone, so it may be a read error. This is likely a read error, given that the CDR3 carries no conserved phenylalanine or tryptophan at its end. The V call is TRBV6-2 or TRBV6-3, the J call TRBJ2-4; the D gene is possibly TRBD2 (5 bases). There are 14 residues in the CDR3. Trimming cost V 5 bases and J 0 bases, with 8 bases left between them. Looked up from germline, CDR1 is MNHEY and CDR2 is SVGEGT. The CDR3 spells CASSLAGAKNIQYL. The DNA for the CDR3 is TGTGCCAGCAGTCTTGCGGGAGCCAAAAACATTCAGTACCTC.